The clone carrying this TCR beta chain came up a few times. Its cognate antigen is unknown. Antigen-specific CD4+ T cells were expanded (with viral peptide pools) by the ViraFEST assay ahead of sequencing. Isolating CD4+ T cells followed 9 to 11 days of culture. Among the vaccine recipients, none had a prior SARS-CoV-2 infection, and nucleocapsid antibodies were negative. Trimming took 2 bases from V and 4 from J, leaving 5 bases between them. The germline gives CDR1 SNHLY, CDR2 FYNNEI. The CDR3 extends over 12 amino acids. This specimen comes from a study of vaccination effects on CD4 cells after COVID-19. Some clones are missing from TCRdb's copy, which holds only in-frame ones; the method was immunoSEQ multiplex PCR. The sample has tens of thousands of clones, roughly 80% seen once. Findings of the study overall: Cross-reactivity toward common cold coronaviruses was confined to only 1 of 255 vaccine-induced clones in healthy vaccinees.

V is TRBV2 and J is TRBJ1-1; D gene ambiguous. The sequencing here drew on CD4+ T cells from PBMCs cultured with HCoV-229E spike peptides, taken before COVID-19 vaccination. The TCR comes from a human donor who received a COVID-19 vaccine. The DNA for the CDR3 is TGTGCCAGCAGTGAAAGCGGCACTGAAGCTTTCTTT. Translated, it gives CASSESGTEAFF.